These 17 T cell receptor beta chains originate from one sample sequenced in a study of beta chain features in type 1 diabetes. Study-wide findings and caveats: All four CD4+ subsets of Type 1 diabetes patients contained TCRB CDR3s that were moderately but significantly shorter.

The isolated RNA, all of it, was reverse transcribed, so expressed TCRB transcripts were what got sequenced. Produced via immunoSEQ multiplex PCR; TCRdb's table is partial and in-frame only. The data contain 350,000 to 450,000 clones, 10% to 15% of them singletons. These receptors have no identified antigens. Sequenced input: naive CD4+ T cells from blood. These receptor sequences come from a woman aged 18 to 35 with type 1 diabetes.

The V gene is TRBV11-2, the J gene TRBJ2-3; no clear D. The CDR3 spans 15 residues. Trimming removed 2 bases at V and 2 bases at J, with 11 bases between. From germline, CDR1 is SGHAT and CDR2 FQNNGV. The CDR3 here is CASSLLASSTDTQYF. The CDR3 nucleotides read TGTGCCAGCAGCTTATTAGCCTCCTCCACAGATACGCAGTATTTT. The full variable domain, its missing parts supplied by reference TRBV11-2 and TRBJ2-3, is EAGVAQSPRYKIIEKRQSVAFWCNPISGHATLYWYQQILGQGPKLLIQFQNNGVVDDSQLPKDRFSAERLKGVDSTLKIQPAKLEDSAVYLCASSLLASSTDTQYFGPGTRLTVL.

This rearrangement joins TRBV29-1 to TRBJ2-7; D possibly corresponds to TRBD2 (6 bases). CDR1 SQVTM and CDR2 ANQGSEA come from the germline V gene. The CDR3 has 15 amino acids. V gave up 7 bases and J gave up 0 bases, with 19 bases separating them. The CDR3 DNA reads as TGCAGCGCTGTACTAAGCGGGCCCTCCTCCTACGAGCAGTACTTC. Its translation: CSAVLSGPSSYEQYF.

This clone has just a few counts. The chain joins TRBV6-5 to TRBJ2-7, with 9 bases matching TRBD1. Germline CDR1 reads MNHEY; CDR2 reads SVGAGI. The CDR3 is 15 amino acids. After removal of 1 base from V and 5 bases from J, the junction contained 6 bases not matched to a gene. The CDR3 here is CASSYWGTGTDEQYF. Here the CDR3 DNA reads TGTGCCAGCAGTTACTGGGGGACAGGGACAGACGAGCAGTACTTC.

The chain has TRBV28 and TRBJ2-1; TRBD1 is a possible D gene (5 bases). V lost 6 bases to trimming and J lost 15 bases, with 15 bases between them. The CDR3 covers 11 residues. In germline, CDR1 is MDHEN, CDR2 SYDVKM. CDR3 DNA sequence: TGTGCCAGCAGCCTGCAGGGTGTTACGTTCTTC. Translation: CASSLQGVTFF.

The rearrangement uses TRBV12-5 and TRBJ1-5; the D gene is possibly TRBD1 (6 bases). CDR1 is LGHNT and CDR2 is FRNRAP in the germline V gene. The CDR3 has 13 amino acids. Trimming took off 5 bases at V and 3 bases at J, with 8 bases between the two ends. The CDR3 DNA is TGTGCTAGTGGTGACAGGTCCAATCAGCCCCAGCATTTT. Translating it yields CASGDRSNQPQHF.

The sample holds a few counts of this clone. This chain connects TRBV9 to TRBJ1-3; D is perhaps TRBD1 (6 bases). In germline, CDR1 is SGDLS, CDR2 YYNGEE. The CDR3 has 15 residues. V dropped 1 base and J dropped 1 base, with 9 bases sitting between them. The CDR3 protein is CASSVRGTSGNTIYF. DNA for the CDR3: TGTGCCAGCAGCGTAAGGGGGACATCTGGAAACACCATATATTTT.

This clone appeared a few times. V and J are TRBV19 and TRBJ1-5, with TRBD1 identical over 8 bases. CDR1 and CDR2 (germline): LNHDA, SQIVND (reference sequence). V gave up 6 bases and J gave up 2 bases; unmatched junction bases: 0. CDR3 size: 13 residues. CDR3 loop: CASRDRGNQPQHF. Here the CDR3 DNA reads TGTGCCAGTAGGGACAGGGGCAATCAGCCCCAGCATTTT.

V is TRBV15 and J is TRBJ2-3; 8 bases fit TRBD1. V dropped 5 bases and J dropped 2; count of bases not matched to a gene: 12. The CDR3 consists of 17 residues. Germline CDR1 and CDR2: LNHNV and YYDKDF (reference sequence). The CDR3 bases are TGTGCCACCAGCCGCGGGTCTGGGACAGGATACACAGATACGCAGTATTTT. Amino acid sequence: CATSRGSGTGYTDTQYF.

This chain connects TRBV28 to TRBJ1-2; weak D call: TRBD1 (6 bases). The length of the CDR3 is 14 residues. The ends were cut back, 4 bases at V and 4 bases at J, with 13 bases in the middle. Germline loops: CDR1 MDHEN, CDR2 SYDVKM. The CDR3 DNA reads TGTGCCAGCAGTTATAGGGGGGGCCCCTATGGCTACACCTTC. Residues: CASSYRGGPYGYTF.

This chain uses TRBV9 with TRBJ2-6; 8 bases match TRBD1. The V and J ends lost 7 bases and 0 bases, in that order; junction bases with no gene match: 6. This CDR3 has 16 amino acids. The germline V gene encodes CDR1 SGDLS and CDR2 YYNGEE. The CDR3 protein is CASFGRGLSGANVLTF. The CDR3 nucleotides are TGTGCCAGCTTTGGCAGGGGGCTCTCTGGGGCCAACGTCCTGACTTTC.

This clone was detected a few times. This chain joins TRBV13 and TRBJ1-2; D gene ambiguous. Germline V gene lookup returns CDR1 PRHDT and CDR2 FYEKMQ (reference sequence). V was shortened by 2 bases and J by 3 bases, with 16 bases between the two germline ends. This CDR3 has 16 residues. The CDR3: CASSLFWSKGDYGYTF. The CDR3 DNA is TGTGCCAGCAGCTTATTCTGGTCCAAGGGAGACTATGGCTACACCTTC.

The rearrangement uses TRBV25-1 and TRBJ1-1; D call uncertain. The CDR3 covers 14 residues. The V gene's germline CDR1 is MGHDK and CDR2 SYGVNS. V lost 4 bases to trimming and J lost 0 bases, with 9 bases between them. CDR3 bases: TGTGCCAGCAGTGGGAGGGTGATGAACACTGAAGCTTTCTTT. It yields the protein CASSGRVMNTEAFF.

V usage is TRBV9 and J usage is TRBJ2-1; unclear D gene. With 3 bases removed from V and 0 bases from J, the gap between germline ends came to 7 bases. The CDR3 is 14 amino acids. CDR1 and CDR2 from the germline V gene are SGDLS and YYNGEE. CDR3: CASSGRSSYNEQFF. The DNA of the CDR3 is TGTGCCAGCAGCGGAAGGAGCTCCTACAATGAGCAGTTCTTC.

The chain joins TRBV7-2 to TRBJ2-3; no reliable D call. Germline V gene sequence: CDR1 SGHTA, CDR2 FQGNSA. The CDR3 is 14 residues long. The germline V and J ends were trimmed by 0 bases and 3 bases, with 7 bases remaining between them. CDR3 region: CASSLALQTDTQYF. For the CDR3, the DNA is TGTGCCAGCAGCTTAGCGCTACAGACAGATACGCAGTATTTT. Full variable domain (rest looked up from reference TRBV7-2 and TRBJ2-3): GAGVSQSPSNKVTEKGKDVELRCDPISGHTALYWYRQSLGQGLEFLIYFQGNSAPDKSGLPSDRFSAERTGGSVSTLTIQRTQQEDSAVYLCASSLALQTDTQYFGPGTRLTVL.

This chain uses TRBV19 with TRBJ2-2; a weak D match, TRBD1 (6 bases). Germline V gene lookup returns CDR1 LNHDA and CDR2 SQIVND (reference sequence). V was cut by 7 bases and J by 6 bases, with 24 bases left in between. The CDR3 is 17 residues long. In DNA form, the CDR3 reads TGTGCCAGTACTCCAGCATGGCAGGGGTCCTCCTCCGGGGAGCTGTTTTTT. Protein sequence: CASTPAWQGSSSGELFF.

The chain uses TRBV28 and TRBJ1-4; weak D call: TRBD1 (6 bases). The CDR3 consists of 12 residues. V was shortened by 7 bases and J by 8 bases, with 11 bases between the two germline ends. Germline lookup yields CDR1 MDHEN and CDR2 SYDVKM. This chain's CDR3 is CASTWGPEKLFF. The CDR3 nucleotides read TGTGCCAGCACCTGGGGGCCCGAAAAACTGTTTTTT.

This clone occurred a few times. The chain carries TRBV5-6 and TRBJ2-1, with TRBD1 as a possible D gene (5 bases). Per germline, CDR1 SGHDT and CDR2 YYEEEE. This CDR3 contains 15 residues. V gave up 1 base and J gave up 7 bases, with 15 bases separating them. The CDR3 sequence is CASSLLGPAGNEQFF. The CDR3 region has the DNA TGTGCCAGCAGCTTGCTGGGGCCGGCAGGAAATGAGCAGTTCTTC.